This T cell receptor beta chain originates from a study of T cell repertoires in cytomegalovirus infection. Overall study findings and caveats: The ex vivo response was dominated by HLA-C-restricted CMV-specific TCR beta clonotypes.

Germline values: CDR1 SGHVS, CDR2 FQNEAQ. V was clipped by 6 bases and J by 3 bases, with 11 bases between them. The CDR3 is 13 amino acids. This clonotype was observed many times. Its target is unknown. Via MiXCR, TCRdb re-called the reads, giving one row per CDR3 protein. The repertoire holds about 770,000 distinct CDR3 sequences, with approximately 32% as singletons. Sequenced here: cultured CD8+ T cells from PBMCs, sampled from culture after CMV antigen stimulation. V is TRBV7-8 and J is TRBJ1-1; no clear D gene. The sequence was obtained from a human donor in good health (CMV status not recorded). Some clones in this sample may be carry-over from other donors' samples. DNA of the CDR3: TGTGCCAGCAGTAATCGGGCCTACACTGAAGCTTTCTTT. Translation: CASSNRAYTEAFF.